The TCR beta chain described here comes from a study of T cells in Graves' hyperthyroidism and ophthalmopathy. This CDR3 contains 17 residues. Germline V gene data show CDR1 as MGHDK and CDR2 as SYGVNS. The J segment lost 3 bases and the V segment lost 2 bases, leaving 7 bases of the junction unmatched. Amplification yielded TCR beta CDR3 regions, with RNA transcripts as the source. When the TCR CDR3 underwent first-round RT-PCR, the HTBI primer set was used. TCRdb passed the multiplex PCR reads through MiXCR, listing each CDR3 protein once. The sample yields fewer than 250,000 distinct CDR3 sequences, 15% to 20% seen once.

The V and J genes are TRBV25-1 and TRBJ1-4, with 9 bases aligning to TRBD1. Input material: blood. This receptor was identified in a man aged 50 or older with Graves' hyperthyroidism. The CDR3 nucleotides read TGTGCCAGCAGTGAAATAACAGGGGGCGCAGCTAATGAAAAACTGTTTTTT. This codes for CASSEITGGAANEKLFF.